The T cell receptor (beta chain) described here comes from a study of CD8 T cells in ankylosing spondylitis. This clonotype occurred many times. MiXCR, run by TCRdb on the 5' RACE reads, gives a single entry per CDR3 protein. The repertoire consists of tens of thousands of distinct CDR3 sequences, with 5.5% to 7.5% occurring once and the leading ten covering 12%. V dropped 2 bases and J dropped 5; count of bases not matched to a gene: 13. The CDR3 spans 18 residues. CDR1 is ENHRY and CDR2 is SYGVKD in the germline V gene. The TCR comes from a male donor with ankylosing spondylitis or in good health (not recorded which). The rearrangement joins TRBV10-3 to TRBJ2-5; 11 bases fit TRBD2. Sequencing was performed on blood, either unsorted or a sorted T cell fraction (not recorded which). CDR3 nucleotide sequence: TGTGCCATCAGTGAGCCGAGACTAGCGGGAATCCGAGGGGAGACCCAGTACTTC. This gives the protein CAISEPRLAGIRGETQYF.